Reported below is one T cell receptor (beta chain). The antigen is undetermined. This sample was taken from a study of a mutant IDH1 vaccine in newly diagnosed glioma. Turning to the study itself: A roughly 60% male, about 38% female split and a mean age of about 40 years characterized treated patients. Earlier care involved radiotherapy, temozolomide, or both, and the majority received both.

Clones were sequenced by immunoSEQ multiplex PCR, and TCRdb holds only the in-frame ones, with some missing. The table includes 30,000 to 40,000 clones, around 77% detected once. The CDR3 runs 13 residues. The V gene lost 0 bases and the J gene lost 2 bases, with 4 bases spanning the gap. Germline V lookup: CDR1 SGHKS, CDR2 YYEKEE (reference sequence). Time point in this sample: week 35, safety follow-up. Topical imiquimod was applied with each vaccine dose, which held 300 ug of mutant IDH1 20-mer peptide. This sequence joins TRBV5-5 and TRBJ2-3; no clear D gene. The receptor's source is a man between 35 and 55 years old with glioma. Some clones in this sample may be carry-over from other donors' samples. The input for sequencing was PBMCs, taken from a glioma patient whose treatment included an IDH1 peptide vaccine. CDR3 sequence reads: CASSLAPTDTQYF. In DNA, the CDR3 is TGTGCCAGCAGCTTGGCCCCCACAGATACGCAGTATTTT.